A single sample is the source of the 14 T cell receptor beta chains below, sequenced in a study of CD4 and CD8 cells across lung adenocarcinoma regions. TCRdb reprocessed the PCR reads via MiXCR and lists one record per CDR3 protein. The top ten clones hold roughly 50% of a sample with tens of thousands of distinct CDR3 sequences, 45% to 50% of them seen once. Sequenced sample: CD8+ T cells from the center of a lung tumor. These receptor sequences come from a male donor with lung adenocarcinoma. The CD4 and CD8 labels of this study may be unreliable.

This clonotype occurred many times. V and J are TRBV6-1 and TRBJ2-4; unclear D gene. The J call could be wrong; TRBJ2-7 is a better fit for the DNA end. Germline loops: CDR1 MNHNS, CDR2 SASEGT. The CDR3 length is 12 residues. This chain's CDR3 is CASTSQGIEQYF. DNA of the CDR3: TGTGCCAGCACCTCCCAAGGGATCGAGCAGTACTTC.

In this sample, this clonotype turned up a few times. The chain is built from TRBV30 and TRBJ2-2, with D hard to call. The CDR3 is 15 amino acids. V lost 4 bases and J lost 1, with 13 bases in between. CDR1 is GTSNPN, CDR2 SVGIG, per germline (reference sequence). CDR3 region: CAWNRDTGNTGELFF. The CDR3 DNA is TGTGCCTGGAATAGAGACACGGGGAACACCGGGGAGCTGTTTTTT.

This clonotype has only one observation. V usage is TRBV20-1 and J usage is TRBJ2-2; 8 nucleotides match TRBD2. With V trimmed by 3 bases and J by 0 bases, 9 bases remained unmatched. Per germline, CDR1 DFQATT and CDR2 SNEGSKA (reference sequence). The CDR3 runs to 17 residues. Written as DNA, the CDR3 is TGCAGTGCTAGGAGGCCGGGACTAGGGTCGAACACCGGGGAGCTGTTTTTT. Its protein is CSARRPGLGSNTGELFF.

About this clonotype: This may be a read error, as it is one base from a much larger clone. The chain is built from TRBV4-1 and TRBJ2-1; 12 nucleotides agree with TRBD2. Near its end, the DNA agrees better with TRBJ2-7, so the J call may be wrong. The CDR3 covers 16 residues. The germline V gene encodes CDR1 MGHRA and CDR2 YSYEKL. The CDR3 here is CASSQLPSGRANEQYF. CDR3 sequence (DNA): TGCGCCAGCAGCCAGCTTCCTAGCGGGAGGGCCAATGAGCAGTACTTC.

The chain carries TRBV27 and TRBJ1-2, with a possible D match to TRBD1 (6 bases). The length of the CDR3 is 13 residues. Trimming stripped 0 bases from V and 6 bases from J, with 8 bases between. Germline V CDR1 and CDR2: MNHEY, SMNVEV (reference sequence). This CDR3 is CASSLSGANGYTF. In nucleotides, the CDR3 is TGTGCCAGCAGTTTATCGGGGGCCAATGGCTACACCTTC.

V and J are TRBV6-2 or TRBV6-3 and TRBJ2-3; D is ambiguous. Germline V lookup: CDR1 MNHEY, CDR2 SVGEGT. The CDR3 runs to 12 residues. Trimming removed 1 base at V and 4 bases at J, with 3 bases between. The CDR3 is CASSYYPDTQYF. CDR3 in DNA: TGTGCCAGCAGTTACTACCCAGATACGCAGTATTTT.

The chain combines TRBV10-1 with TRBJ1-2; the D gene is possibly TRBD1 (5 bases). Germline V lookup: CDR1 WNHNN, CDR2 SYGVQD (reference sequence). The CDR3 has 14 residues. V was cut by 5 bases and J by 6 bases, with 16 bases left in between. CDR3 in amino acids: CASSPNGATDGYTF. CDR3 in DNA: TGCGCCAGCAGTCCTAACGGGGCAACTGATGGCTACACCTTC.

This clonotype was observed at least ten times. The junction and the germline gene differ at one end; a read error may be behind it. The chain uses TRBV7-7 and TRBJ2-1, with TRBD2 matching over 11 bases. Germline V gene sequence: CDR1 SSHAT, CDR2 FNYEAQ (reference sequence). This CDR3 region has 14 residues. The DNA of the CDR3 is TGTGCTAGCAGCCCTACTAGCGGGAGTGGTGAGCAGTTCTTC. Translated, it gives CASSPTSGSGEQFF.

Only a few counts were recorded for this clonotype. The rearrangement joins TRBV20-1 to TRBJ2-1, with 9 bases matching TRBD2. V shed 1 base, J shed 6 bases, and the junction held 10 bases outside the gene matches. This CDR3 spans 16 amino acids. Germline V CDR1 and CDR2: DFQATT, SNEGSKA (reference sequence). The CDR3 loop is CSARAVAGGPVNEQFF. As DNA, the CDR3 is TGCAGTGCTAGAGCTGTGGCGGGAGGGCCTGTCAATGAGCAGTTCTTC.

J is TRBJ2-5 and V is TRBV15; 8 bases are a match to TRBD2. The J call could be wrong; TRBJ2-7 is a better fit for the DNA end. This CDR3 region has 15 residues. In germline, CDR1 is LNHNV, CDR2 YYDKDF (reference sequence). In DNA form, the CDR3 reads TGTGCCACCAGCCGGGCCGGGGGGGCGTCCTACGAGCAGTACTTC. It is translated as CATSRAGGASYEQYF.

On this clonotype: An end of the junction does not agree with germline; a read error may underlie this. The rearrangement joins TRBV10-2 to TRBJ2-1, with D tentatively TRBD1 or TRBD2 (6 bases each). The germline CDR1 and CDR2 sequences are WSHSY and SAAADI. CDR3 length equals 14 residues. For the CDR3, the DNA is TGTGCGGGCAGCGGAGGGGGTGACGAAGAGACCCAGTATTTC. Translating gives CAGSGGGDEETQYF.

The rearrangement uses TRBV4-2 and TRBJ1-2, with D tentatively TRBD1 (6 bases). V lost 0 bases, J lost 8 bases, and 13 bases lay in between. Germline assignment: CDR1 LGHNA and CDR2 YNFKEQ. CDR3 length: 14 amino acids. The CDR3 is CASSQDRGRSGYTF. The CDR3 DNA is TGTGCCAGCAGCCAAGACAGGGGAAGGTCCGGCTACACCTTC.

This clonotype came up a few times. J is TRBJ1-2 and V is TRBV4-2, with TRBD1 identical over 8 bases. The V gene's germline CDR1 is LGHNA and CDR2 YNFKEQ. The ends lost 2 bases at V and 6 bases at J; junction bases unmatched: 8. There are 15 residues in the CDR3. In DNA, the CDR3 is TGTGCCAGCAGCCAACGGTTGACAGGGGCGGATGGCTACACCTTC. The encoded protein is CASSQRLTGADGYTF.

The chain is built from TRBV6-5 and TRBJ2-2; D unresolved. V was cut by 2 bases and J by 6 bases, with 7 bases left in between. CDR1 MNHEY and CDR2 SVGAGI come from the germline V gene. This CDR3 has 13 amino acids. CDR3 sequence: CASSYKGAGELFF. The CDR3 coding sequence is TGTGCCAGCAGTTACAAGGGCGCCGGGGAGCTGTTTTTT.